This T cell receptor (beta chain) comes out of a study of PD-1 blockade in classical Hodgkin lymphoma. Study results and caveats: Complete responders started with a diversity level that resembled newly diagnosed patients at baseline. Any patient who commenced nivolumab under 1 year after ASCT was excluded. TCR diversity in CD4+, not CD8+, cells rose significantly by C4D1.

CDR3 length: 13 amino acids. In germline, CDR1 is SEHNR, CDR2 FQNEAQ (reference sequence). V lost 3 bases and J 4 bases, leaving 9 bases between the germline ends. On this clone: Antigen specificity is unknown.

Each patient relapsed following autologous stem cell transplantation, and prior brentuximab vedotin exposure differed. Magnetic negative selection purified CD4+ T cells from thawed PBMCs. Best outcomes ranged across complete response, partial response and progressive disease. The repertoire was sequenced with immunoSEQ multiplex PCR; TCRdb's copy has only in-frame clones and lacks some. The sample yields around 2,000 clones, 80% to 90% seen once. The clonotype comes from a human donor with classical Hodgkin lymphoma. Sample: CD4+ T cells from blood, taken at baseline. V usage is TRBV7-9 and J usage is TRBJ1-2, with a possible D match to TRBD1 (5 bases). CDR3 residues: CASSFGGSYGYTF. The CDR3 DNA sequence: TGTGCCAGCAGCTTTGGGGGTAGCTATGGCTACACCTTC.